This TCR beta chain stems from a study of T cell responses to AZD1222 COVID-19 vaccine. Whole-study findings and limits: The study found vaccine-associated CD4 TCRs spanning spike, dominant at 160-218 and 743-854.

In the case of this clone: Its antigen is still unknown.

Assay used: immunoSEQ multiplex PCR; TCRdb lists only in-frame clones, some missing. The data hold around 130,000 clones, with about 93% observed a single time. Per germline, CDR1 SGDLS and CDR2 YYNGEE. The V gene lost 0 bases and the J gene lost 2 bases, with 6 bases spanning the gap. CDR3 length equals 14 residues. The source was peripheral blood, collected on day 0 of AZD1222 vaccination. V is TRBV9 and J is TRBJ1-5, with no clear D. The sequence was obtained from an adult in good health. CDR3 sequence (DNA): TGTGCCAGCAGCGTAGATACAGGCAATCAGCCCCAGCATTTT. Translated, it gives CASSVDTGNQPQHF.